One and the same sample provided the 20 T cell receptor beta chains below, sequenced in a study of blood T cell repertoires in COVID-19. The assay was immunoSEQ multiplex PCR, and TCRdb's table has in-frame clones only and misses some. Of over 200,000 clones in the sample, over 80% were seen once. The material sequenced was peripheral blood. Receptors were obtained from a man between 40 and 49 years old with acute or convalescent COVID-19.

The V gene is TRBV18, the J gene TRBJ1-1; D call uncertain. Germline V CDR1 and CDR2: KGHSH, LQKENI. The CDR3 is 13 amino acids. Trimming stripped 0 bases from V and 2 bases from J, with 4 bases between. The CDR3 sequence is CASSPPTNTEAFF. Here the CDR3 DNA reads TGTGCCAGCTCACCACCAACTAACACTGAAGCTTTCTTT.

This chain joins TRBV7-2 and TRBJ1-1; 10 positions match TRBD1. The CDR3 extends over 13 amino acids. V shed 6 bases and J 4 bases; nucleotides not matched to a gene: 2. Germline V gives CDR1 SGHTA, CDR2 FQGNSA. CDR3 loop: CASSRQGATEAFF. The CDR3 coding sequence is TGTGCCAGCAGTCGACAGGGGGCCACTGAAGCTTTCTTT.

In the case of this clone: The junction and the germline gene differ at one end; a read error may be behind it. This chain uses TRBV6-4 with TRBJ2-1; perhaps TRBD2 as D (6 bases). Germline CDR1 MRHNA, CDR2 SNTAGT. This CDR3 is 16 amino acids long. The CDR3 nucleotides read TGTGCCTGCAGTGACTCGGTTAGCGGAGTCTACAATGAGCAGTTCTTC. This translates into CACSDSVSGVYNEQFF.

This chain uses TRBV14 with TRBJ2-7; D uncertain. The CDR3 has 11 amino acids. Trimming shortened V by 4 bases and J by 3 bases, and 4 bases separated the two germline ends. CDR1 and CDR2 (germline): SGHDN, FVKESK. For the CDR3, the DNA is TGTGCCAGCAGCCGTAACTACGAGCAGTACTTC. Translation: CASSRNYEQYF.

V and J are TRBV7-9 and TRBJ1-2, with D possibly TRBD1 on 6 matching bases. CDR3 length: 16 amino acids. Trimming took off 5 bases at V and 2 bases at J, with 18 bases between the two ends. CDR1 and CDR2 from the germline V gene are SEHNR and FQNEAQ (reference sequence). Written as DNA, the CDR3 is TGTGCCAGCAGCACAGGGTGGATTCAACTGAACTATGGCTACACCTTC. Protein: CASSTGWIQLNYGYTF.

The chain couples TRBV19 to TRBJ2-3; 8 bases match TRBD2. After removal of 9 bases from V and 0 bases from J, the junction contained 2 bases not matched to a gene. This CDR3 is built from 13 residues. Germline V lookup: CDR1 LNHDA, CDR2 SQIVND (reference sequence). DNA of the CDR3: TGTGCCAGCCGGGAGGGGAGCACAGATACGCAGTATTTT. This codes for CASREGSTDTQYF.

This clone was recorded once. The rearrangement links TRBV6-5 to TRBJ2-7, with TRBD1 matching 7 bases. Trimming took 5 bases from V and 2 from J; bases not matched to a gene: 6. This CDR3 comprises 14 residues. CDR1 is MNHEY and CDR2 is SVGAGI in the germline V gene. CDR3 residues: CASSPDRDAYEQYF. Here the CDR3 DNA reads TGTGCCAGCAGTCCCGACAGGGACGCCTACGAGCAGTACTTC.

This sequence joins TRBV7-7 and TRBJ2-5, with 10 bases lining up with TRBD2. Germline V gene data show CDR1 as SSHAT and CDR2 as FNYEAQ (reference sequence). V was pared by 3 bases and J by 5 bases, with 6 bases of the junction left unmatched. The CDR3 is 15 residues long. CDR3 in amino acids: CASSLTAGGGETQYF. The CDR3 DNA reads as TGTGCCAGCAGCTTGACAGCGGGAGGGGGGGAGACCCAGTACTTC.

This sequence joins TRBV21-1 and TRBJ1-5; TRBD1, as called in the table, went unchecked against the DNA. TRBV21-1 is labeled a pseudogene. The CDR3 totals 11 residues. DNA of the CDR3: TGTGCCGGGACAGGGAATCAGCCCCAGCATTTT. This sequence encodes CAGTGNQPQHF.

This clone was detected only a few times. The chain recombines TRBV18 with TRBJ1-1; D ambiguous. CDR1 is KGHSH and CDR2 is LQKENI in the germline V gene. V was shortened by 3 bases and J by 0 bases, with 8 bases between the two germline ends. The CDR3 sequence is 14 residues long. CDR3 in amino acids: CASSPSPVNTEAFF. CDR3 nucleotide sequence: TGTGCCAGCTCACCGTCTCCAGTGAACACTGAAGCTTTCTTT.

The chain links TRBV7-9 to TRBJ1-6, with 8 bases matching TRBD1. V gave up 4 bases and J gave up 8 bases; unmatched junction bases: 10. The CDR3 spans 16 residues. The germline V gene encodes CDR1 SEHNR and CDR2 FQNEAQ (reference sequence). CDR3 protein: CASSWTGYLADSPLHF. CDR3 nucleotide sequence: TGTGCCAGCAGCTGGACAGGGTATCTCGCCGATTCACCCCTCCACTTT.

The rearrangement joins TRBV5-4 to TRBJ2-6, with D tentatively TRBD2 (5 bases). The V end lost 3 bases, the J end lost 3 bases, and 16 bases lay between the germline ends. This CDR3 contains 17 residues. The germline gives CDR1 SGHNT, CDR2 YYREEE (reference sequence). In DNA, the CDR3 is TGTGCCAGCAGCTCCCCCTGGACTCTAAATGGGGCCAACGTCCTGACTTTC. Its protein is CASSSPWTLNGANVLTF.

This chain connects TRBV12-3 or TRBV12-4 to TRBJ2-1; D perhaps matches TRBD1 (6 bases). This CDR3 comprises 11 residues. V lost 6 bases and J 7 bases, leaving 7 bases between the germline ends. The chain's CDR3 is CASSQGNEQFF. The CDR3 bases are TGTGCCAGCAGCCAGGGGAATGAGCAGTTCTTC.

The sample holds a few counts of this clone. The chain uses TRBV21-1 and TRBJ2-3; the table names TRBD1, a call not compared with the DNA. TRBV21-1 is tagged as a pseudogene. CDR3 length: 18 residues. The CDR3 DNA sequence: TGTGCCAGCAGCAAAGCCGGTAGGGGGATCTTCCTCACAGATACGCAGTATTTT. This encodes CASSKAGRGIFLTDTQYF.

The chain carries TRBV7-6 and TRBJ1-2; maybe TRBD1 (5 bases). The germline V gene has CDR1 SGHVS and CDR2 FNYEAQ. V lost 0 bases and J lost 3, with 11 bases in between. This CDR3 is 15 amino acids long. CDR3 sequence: CASSLASGRDYGYTF. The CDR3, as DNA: TGTGCCAGCAGCTTAGCATCTGGCAGGGACTATGGCTACACCTTC.

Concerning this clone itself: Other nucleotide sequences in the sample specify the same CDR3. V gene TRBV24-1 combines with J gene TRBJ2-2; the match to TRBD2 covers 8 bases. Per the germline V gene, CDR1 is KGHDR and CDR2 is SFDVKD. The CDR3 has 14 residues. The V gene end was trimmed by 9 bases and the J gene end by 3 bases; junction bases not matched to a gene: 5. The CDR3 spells CATSGTRDTGELFF. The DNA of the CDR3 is TGTGCCACCTCCGGGACTAGGGACACCGGGGAGCTGTTTTTT.

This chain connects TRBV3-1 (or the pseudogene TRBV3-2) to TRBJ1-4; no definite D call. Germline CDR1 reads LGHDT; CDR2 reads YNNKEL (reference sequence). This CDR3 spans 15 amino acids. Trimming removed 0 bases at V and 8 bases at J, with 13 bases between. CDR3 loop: CASSQDRGTREKLFF. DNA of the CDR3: TGTGCCAGCAGCCAAGACCGGGGTACTCGGGAAAAACTGTTTTTT.

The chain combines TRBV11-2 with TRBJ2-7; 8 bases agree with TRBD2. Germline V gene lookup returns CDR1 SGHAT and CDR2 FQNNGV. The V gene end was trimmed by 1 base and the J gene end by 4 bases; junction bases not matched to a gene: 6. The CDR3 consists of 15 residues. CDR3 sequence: CASSLGPGGKYEQYF. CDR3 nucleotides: TGTGCCAGCAGCTTAGGGCCGGGAGGGAAGTACGAGCAGTACTTC.

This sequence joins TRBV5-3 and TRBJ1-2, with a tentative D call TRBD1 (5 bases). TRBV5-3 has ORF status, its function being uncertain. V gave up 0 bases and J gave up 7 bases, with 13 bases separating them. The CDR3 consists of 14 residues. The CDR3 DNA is TGTGCCAGAAGCTTGGTAAGGGCAGGGCCTGGCTACACCTTC. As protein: CARSLVRAGPGYTF.

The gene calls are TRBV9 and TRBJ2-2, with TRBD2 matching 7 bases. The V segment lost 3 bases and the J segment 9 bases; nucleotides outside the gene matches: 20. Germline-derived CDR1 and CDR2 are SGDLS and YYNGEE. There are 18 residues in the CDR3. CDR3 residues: CASSALRGGGDSLRELFF. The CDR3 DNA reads TGTGCCAGCAGCGCCCTGCGGGGTGGGGGGGATTCTCTCCGGGAGCTGTTTTTT.